The 2 T cell receptor beta chains reported below all come from one sample, sequenced in a study of cytomegalovirus exposure and HLA in healthy donors. Both 60 Vbeta primers and 13 Jbeta primers went into the PCR. Here immunoSEQ multiplex PCR was the method, and the copy in TCRdb shows in-frame clones only, minus some. The sample records about 63,000 clones, roughly 77% being singletons. What was sequenced was PBMCs. The origin of the receptors is a woman aged 40-49 years in good health and CMV-seropositive.

This chain links TRBV2 with TRBJ1-1, with 8 bases lining up with TRBD1. The germline CDR1 and CDR2 sequences are SNHLY and FYNNEI. CDR3 length: 14 amino acids. V dropped 6 bases and J dropped 3; count of bases not matched to a gene: 6. CDR3 in amino acids: CASSATGGDTEAFF. The CDR3 nucleotides are TGTGCCAGCAGCGCTACAGGGGGTGACACTGAAGCTTTCTTT.

This clone occurred a few times. V usage is TRBV6-5 and J usage is TRBJ1-1; 8 bases match TRBD1. This CDR3 is built from 14 residues. Per germline, CDR1 MNHEY and CDR2 SVGAGI. V shed 6 bases, J shed 4 bases, and the junction held 7 bases outside the gene matches. CDR3 sequence reads: CASSYTGGGTEAFF. CDR3 in DNA: TGTGCCAGCAGCTATACAGGGGGGGGCACTGAAGCTTTCTTT.